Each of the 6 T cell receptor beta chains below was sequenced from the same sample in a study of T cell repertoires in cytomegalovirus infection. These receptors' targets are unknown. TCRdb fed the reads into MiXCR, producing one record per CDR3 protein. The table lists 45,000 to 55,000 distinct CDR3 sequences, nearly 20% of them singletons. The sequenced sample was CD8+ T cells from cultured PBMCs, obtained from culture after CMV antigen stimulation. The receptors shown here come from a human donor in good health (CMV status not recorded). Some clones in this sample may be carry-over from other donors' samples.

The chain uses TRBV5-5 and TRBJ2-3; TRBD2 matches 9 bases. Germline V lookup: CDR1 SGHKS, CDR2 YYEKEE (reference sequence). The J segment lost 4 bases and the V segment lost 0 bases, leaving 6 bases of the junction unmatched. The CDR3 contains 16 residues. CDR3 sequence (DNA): TGTGCCAGCAGCTTGGAGCTAGCGGGGATAGCAGATACGCAGTATTTT. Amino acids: CASSLELAGIADTQYF.

CDR3 amino acids: CASSLRGNYTQYF. As DNA, the CDR3 is TGTGCCAGCAGTTTAAGGGGGAATTATACGCAGTATTTT. The chain carries TRBV27 and TRBJ2-3, with a tentative D call TRBD1 (6 bases). Trimming pared 2 bases from V and 7 bases from J, leaving 10 bases between. This CDR3 is built from 13 residues. Germline assignment: CDR1 MNHEY and CDR2 SMNVEV (reference sequence).

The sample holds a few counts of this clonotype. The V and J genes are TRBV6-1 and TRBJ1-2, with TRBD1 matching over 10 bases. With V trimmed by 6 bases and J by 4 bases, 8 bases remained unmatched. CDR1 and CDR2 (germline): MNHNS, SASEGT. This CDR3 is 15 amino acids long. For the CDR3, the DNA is TGTGCCAGCAGCCCCGGACAGGGGGACGGCTATGGCTACACCTTC. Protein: CASSPGQGDGYGYTF.

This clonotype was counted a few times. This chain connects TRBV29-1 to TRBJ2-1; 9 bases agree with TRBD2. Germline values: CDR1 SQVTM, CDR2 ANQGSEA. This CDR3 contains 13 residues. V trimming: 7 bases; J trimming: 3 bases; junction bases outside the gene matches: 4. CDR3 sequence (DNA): TGCAGCGGGGCGGGGGGGAGCTACAATGAGCAGTTCTTC. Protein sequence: CSGAGGSYNEQFF.

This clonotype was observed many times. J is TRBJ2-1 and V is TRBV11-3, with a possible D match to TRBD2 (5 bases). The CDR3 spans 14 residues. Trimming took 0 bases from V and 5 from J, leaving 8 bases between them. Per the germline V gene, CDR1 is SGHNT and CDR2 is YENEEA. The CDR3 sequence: CASSLESADNEQFF. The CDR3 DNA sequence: TGTGCCAGCAGCTTAGAGTCAGCGGACAATGAGCAGTTCTTC.

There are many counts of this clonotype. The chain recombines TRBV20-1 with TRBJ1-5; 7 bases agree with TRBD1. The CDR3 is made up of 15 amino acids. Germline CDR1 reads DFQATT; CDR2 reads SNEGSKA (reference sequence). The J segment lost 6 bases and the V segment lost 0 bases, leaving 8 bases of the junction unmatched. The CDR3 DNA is TGCAGTGCTAGAGATCTGGGGGAGGGGGCTCAGCCCCAGCATTTT. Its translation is CSARDLGEGAQPQHF.